The 5 T cell receptor beta chains presented below share a single source sample, sequenced in a study of blood T cell repertoires in COVID-19. Generated by immunoSEQ multiplex PCR, the TCRdb table keeps only in-frame clones and is missing some. The top ten hold roughly 4.6% of the sample, which has some 190,000 clones, approximately 84% seen once. Sequenced: peripheral blood. The receptors derive from a woman aged 70-85 years with active or convalescent COVID-19.

DNA for the CDR3: TGTGCCAGCAGTCAACCAGCCTATAATTCACCCCTCCACTTT. Protein: CASSQPAYNSPLHF. This chain joins TRBV28 and TRBJ1-6; D is unclear. Trimming stripped 5 bases from V and 2 bases from J, with 7 bases between. Germline V gene data show CDR1 as MDHEN and CDR2 as SYDVKM. The CDR3 is 14 residues long.

The V call is TRBV28, the J call TRBJ1-5, with D hard to call. The CDR3 sequence is 13 residues long. V gave up 1 base and J gave up 3 bases, with 4 bases separating them. Germline lookup yields CDR1 MDHEN and CDR2 SYDVKM. The CDR3 here is CASSLLNNQPQHF. In DNA, the CDR3 is TGTGCCAGCAGTTTATTAAACAATCAGCCCCAGCATTTT.

This chain joins TRBV14 and TRBJ2-1; 11 positions agree with TRBD2. This CDR3 comprises 18 residues. Trimming took 1 base from V and 10 from J; bases not matched to a gene: 15. Germline V lookup: CDR1 SGHDN, CDR2 FVKESK. CDR3 in amino acids: CASSQGRAGTSGRPEQFF. CDR3 in DNA: TGTGCCAGCAGCCAAGGCAGAGCCGGGACTAGCGGCCGCCCGGAGCAGTTCTTC.

The chain employs TRBV2 and TRBJ2-5, with a possible D match to TRBD2 (6 bases). Germline loops: CDR1 SNHLY, CDR2 FYNNEI. V was cut by 7 bases and J by 5 bases, with 14 bases left in between. There are 13 residues in the CDR3. CDR3 residues: CASTLVREETQYF. DNA of the CDR3: TGTGCCAGCACCTTGGTCCGGGAGGAGACCCAGTACTTC.

The chain has TRBV19 and TRBJ1-1; possibly TRBD1 for D (5 bases). The CDR3 is 14 residues long. Germline V gene lookup returns CDR1 LNHDA and CDR2 SQIVND (reference sequence). Trimming stripped 7 bases from V and 6 bases from J, with 18 bases between. The CDR3 here is CASTEPGISSEAFF. In nucleotides, the CDR3 is TGTGCCAGTACCGAGCCAGGGATTTCCTCTGAAGCTTTCTTT.